This T cell receptor beta chain was captured in a study of T cells in Graves' hyperthyroidism and ophthalmopathy. Pregnant or lactating patients were excluded, as were those with uncontrolled infection or other autoimmune disease. Diagnoses used clinical symptoms, serum thyroxine and TRAb, thyroid ultrasound and orbital computed tomography. CDR3 length: 11 amino acids. As concerns this clonotype: Its antigen is not known. At one end, the junction sequence differs from germline, possibly due to a read error.

Findings and caveats of the study: Most expanded thyroid clonotypes above 0.001 recurred in blood. The model forecast ophthalmopathy, anticipating it by a median around 6.5 months before onset.

The CDR3 regions of TCR beta were amplified from RNA transcripts. The HTBI primer set served for first-round RT-PCR of the TCR CDR3. TCRdb used MiXCR to reprocess the multiplex PCR reads, holding one entry per CDR3 protein. The table includes approximately 600,000 distinct CDR3 sequences, 12% to 15% detected once. This TCR was recovered from a woman between 18 and 30 years old with Graves' ophthalmopathy. V is TRBV12-3 or TRBV12-4 and J is TRBJ2-5; no reliable D call. Sequencing was performed on blood. CDR3 protein: CTSRIKETQYF. The CDR3, as DNA: TGTACCAGCAGAATAAAAGAGACCCAGTACTTC.